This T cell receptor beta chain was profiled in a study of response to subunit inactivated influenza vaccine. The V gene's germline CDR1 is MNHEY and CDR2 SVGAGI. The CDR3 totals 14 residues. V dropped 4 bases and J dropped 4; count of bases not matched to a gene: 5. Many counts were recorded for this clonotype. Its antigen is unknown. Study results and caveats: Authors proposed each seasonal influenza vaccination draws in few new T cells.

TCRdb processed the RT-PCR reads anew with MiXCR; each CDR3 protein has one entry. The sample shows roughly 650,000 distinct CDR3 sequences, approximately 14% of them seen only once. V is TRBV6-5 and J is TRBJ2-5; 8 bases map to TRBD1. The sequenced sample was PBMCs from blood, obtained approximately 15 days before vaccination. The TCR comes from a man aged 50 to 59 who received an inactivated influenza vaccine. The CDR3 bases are TGTGCCAGCAGTTTCCAGGGGGCCATAGAGACCCAGTACTTC. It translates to CASSFQGAIETQYF.